The entry below gives a single T cell receptor (beta chain) sequence along with its context. The target antigen is unknown. The data originate from a study of vaccination effects on CD4 cells after COVID-19. Sequencing used immunoSEQ multiplex PCR; TCRdb keeps in-frame clones, though not all of them. The sample has some 69,000 clones; approximately 72% are singletons. The CDR3 contains 14 residues. Germline CDR1 LNHDA, CDR2 SQIVND (reference sequence). Trimming cost V 3 bases and J 5 bases; bases outside gene matches: 5. The ViraFEST assay expanded antigen-specific CD4+ T cells with viral peptide pools before sequencing. CD4+ T cell isolation took place after nine to eleven days of culture. Absence of prior SARS-CoV-2 infection characterized the vaccine recipients, who showed negative nucleocapsid antibodies. Roughly 2 million PBMC per well were cultured with approximately 10 IU/ml IL-2 and about 9.8 ug/ml peptides. On days 3 and 7, fresh IL-2 medium replaced half the medium.

The source was CD4+ T cells from PBMCs cultured with HCoV-NL63 spike peptides, collected before COVID-19 vaccination. This rearrangement joins TRBV19 to TRBJ2-5; the match to TRBD1 covers 8 bases. The sequence was collected from a human donor who received a COVID-19 vaccine. The chain's CDR3 is CASSIGQGRETQYF. CDR3 bases: TGTGCCAGTAGTATCGGACAGGGCCGGGAGACCCAGTACTTC.